The 3 T cell receptor beta chains in this list originate from one sample, sequenced in a study of T cell clones after liver transplantation. Generated by immunoSEQ multiplex PCR, the TCRdb table keeps only in-frame clones and is missing some. The table has about 120,000 clones, just over 90% seen once; the top ten hold 0.65% to 0.85%. The sample consisted of CD4+ T cells from blood, taken 12 months after liver transplant. The source is a human patient who received a liver transplant. The T cells may come from the graft donor.

The V call is TRBV7-3, the J call TRBJ2-3; D perhaps matches TRBD2 (6 bases). The CDR3 length is 19 residues. Trimming removed 2 bases from V and 5 bases from J, with 26 bases in between. Germline V lookup: CDR1 SGHTA, CDR2 FQGTGA. The CDR3 bases are TGTGCCAGCAGCTTATTCGGGAGTACGGCGACCGCACCTGGAGATACGCAGTATTTT. Its translation: CASSLFGSTATAPGDTQYF.

The chain is built from TRBV5-1 and TRBJ1-4; no clear D. V lost 4 bases and J 0 bases, leaving 10 bases between the germline ends. The CDR3 loop spans 15 amino acids. The germline CDR1 and CDR2 sequences are SGHRS and YFSETQ. CDR3: CASSPQWSTNEKLFF. The CDR3 DNA sequence: TGCGCCAGCAGCCCGCAGTGGTCAACTAATGAAAAACTGTTTTTT.

The chain uses TRBV7-9 and TRBJ1-5, with D uncertain. The germline gives CDR1 SEHNR, CDR2 FQNEAQ (reference sequence). V was pared by 1 base and J by 4 bases, with 11 bases between. The CDR3 loop spans 15 amino acids. CDR3 amino acids: CASSLVAQQNQPQHF. CDR3 coding DNA: TGTGCCAGCAGCTTAGTCGCACAGCAAAATCAGCCCCAGCATTTT.